These 10 T cell receptor beta chains came from one sample sequenced in a study of blood T cell repertoires in COVID-19. Measured with immunoSEQ multiplex PCR; TCRdb has only the in-frame clones, and not every one. The sample carries over 250,000 clones, more than 75% recorded once. Sequencing was performed on PBMCs or T cells enriched from blood (not recorded which). These receptors were obtained from a woman aged 55-69 years in a cohort exposed to, infected with or recovered from COVID-19 (not recorded which).

This clone was detected once. The chain is built from TRBV18 and TRBJ1-5; TRBD1 matches at 7 bases. The V segment lost 0 bases and the J segment 3 bases; nucleotides outside the gene matches: 11. The germline CDR1 and CDR2 sequences are KGHSH and LQKENI. This CDR3 is built from 18 residues. The DNA for the CDR3 is TGTGCCAGCTCACCACCCTCCCTGGCAGGGGGGAACAATCAGCCCCAGCATTTT. It codes for CASSPPSLAGGNNQPQHF.

The chain has TRBV9 and TRBJ2-7; D is perhaps TRBD2 (5 bases). Between the trimmed V and J ends, which lost 2 bases and 0 bases, there was a span of 12 bases. Germline V CDR1 and CDR2: SGDLS, YYNGEE. The CDR3 spans 15 residues. CDR3 loop: CASSVSGMPSYEQYF. Here the CDR3 DNA reads TGTGCCAGCAGCGTTTCCGGGATGCCCTCCTACGAGCAGTACTTC.

The chain couples TRBV2 to TRBJ1-2; the D gene is possibly TRBD1 (5 bases). Germline loops: CDR1 SNHLY, CDR2 FYNNEI. Trimming cost V 5 bases and J 2 bases, with 9 bases left between them. This CDR3 is 13 amino acids long. CDR3 protein: CASSFDRNYGYTF. The CDR3 DNA is TGTGCCAGCAGTTTCGACAGAAACTATGGCTACACCTTC.

The V and J genes are TRBV7-3 and TRBJ2-2; D gene ambiguous. The V gene's germline CDR1 is SGHTA and CDR2 FQGTGA. The CDR3 runs 13 residues. V lost 6 bases to trimming and J lost 3 bases, with 8 bases between them. The CDR3 DNA follows: TGTGCCAGCAGGGCGCTAGACACCGGGGAGCTGTTTTTT. This gives the protein CASRALDTGELFF. Variable domain in full (rest from reference TRBV7-3 and TRBJ2-2): GAGVSQTPSNKVTEKGKYVELRCDPISGHTALYWYRQSLGQGPEFLIYFQGTGAADDSGLPNDRFFAVRPEGSVSTLKIQRTERGDSAVYLCASRALDTGELFFGEGSRLTVL.

As DNA, the CDR3 is TGTGCCAGCAGCCTCAAAGCGGGAAGCTCCTACGAGCAGTACTTC. Amino acids: CASSLKAGSSYEQYF. The chain links TRBV11-2 to TRBJ2-7; 7 nucleotides agree with TRBD2. There are 15 residues in the CDR3. Trimming at V came to 5 bases and at J to 0 bases, leaving 7 bases not matched to a gene. Germline V gives CDR1 SGHAT, CDR2 FQNNGV.

V usage is TRBV7-9 and J usage is TRBJ2-7; tentatively, D is TRBD2 (6 bases). The germline gives CDR1 SEHNR, CDR2 FQNEAQ (reference sequence). Trimming removed 6 bases from V and 1 base from J, with 10 bases in between. The CDR3 consists of 13 residues. CDR3 residues: CASRRGSSYEQYF. CDR3 coding DNA: TGTGCCAGCAGGCGGGGATCGTCCTACGAGCAGTACTTC.

This sequence joins TRBV5-4 and TRBJ1-2; 7 nucleotides line up with TRBD1. CDR3 length equals 14 residues. Germline CDR1 and CDR2: SGHNT and YYREEE (reference sequence). After removal of 1 base from V and 5 bases from J, the junction contained 5 bases not matched to a gene. CDR3 amino acids: CASSLPGQLYGYTF. The CDR3 coding sequence is TGTGCCAGCAGCTTGCCGGGACAGCTATATGGCTACACCTTC.

The chain is built from TRBV18 and TRBJ1-4; 9 nucleotides agree with TRBD1. V lost 0 bases, J lost 6 bases, and 2 bases stayed unmatched. This CDR3 is 15 amino acids long. CDR1 and CDR2 from the germline V gene are KGHSH and LQKENI. The CDR3 reads CASSPPTGGDEKLFF. CDR3 DNA sequence: TGTGCCAGCTCACCACCGACAGGGGGTGATGAAAAACTGTTTTTT.

This clone was counted once. This chain connects TRBV20-1 to TRBJ2-7, with 9 nucleotides matching TRBD2. The V and J ends lost 3 bases and 2 bases, in that order; junction bases with no gene match: 5. The germline CDR1 and CDR2 sequences are DFQATT and SNEGSKA (reference sequence). The CDR3 runs 14 residues. The CDR3 coding sequence is TGCAGTGCTAGTATGGTAGCGGGGGCCTACGAGCAGTACTTC. Encoded protein: CSASMVAGAYEQYF.

The DNA of the CDR3 is TGTGCCAGCTCCCCTGGACTATCACACAATGAGCAGTTCTTC. Encoded protein: CASSPGLSHNEQFF. V is TRBV18 and J is TRBJ2-1; D is possibly TRBD2 (6 bases). Trimming cost V 6 bases and J 5 bases, with 14 bases left between them. Germline V gene data show CDR1 as KGHSH and CDR2 as LQKENI. This CDR3 has 14 residues.